These 17 T cell receptor beta chains were all obtained from the same sample, sequenced in a study of cytomegalovirus exposure and HLA in healthy donors. Vbeta (60) and Jbeta (13) primers were used in the PCR. TCRdb's table, derived via immunoSEQ multiplex PCR, lists solely in-frame clones and lacks some. The sample lists fewer than 300,000 clones; 70% to 90% were seen once. The sample consisted of PBMCs. Receptors were obtained from a man aged 35-49 years in good health and CMV-seropositive.

The chain recombines TRBV6-1 with TRBJ1-5; TRBD1 might be the D (6 bases). Germline values: CDR1 MNHNS, CDR2 SASEGT. This CDR3 is 13 amino acids long. With 5 bases removed from V and 4 bases from J, the gap between germline ends came to 9 bases. In nucleotides, the CDR3 is TGTGCCAGCAGTCCCAGGGGAAATCAGCCCCAGCATTTT. This translates into CASSPRGNQPQHF.

The chain recombines TRBV28 with TRBJ2-7; maybe TRBD1 (6 bases). Germline-derived CDR1 and CDR2 are MDHEN and SYDVKM. This CDR3 has 14 residues. Trimming stripped 9 bases from V and 5 bases from J, with 20 bases between. CDR3 sequence (DNA): TGTGCCAGTTCGTTGTTGGACAGAAAAAACGAGCAGTACTTC. Translation gives CASSLLDRKNEQYF. Full variable domain (rest looked up from reference TRBV28 and TRBJ2-7): DVKVTQSSRYLVKRTGEKVFLECVQDMDHENMFWYRQDPGLGLRLIYFSYDVKMKEKGDIPEGYSVSREKKERFSLILESASTNQTSMYLCASSLLDRKNEQYFGPGTRLTVT.

A single count supports this clone. The chain uses TRBV15 and TRBJ1-4, with D perhaps matching TRBD1 (5 bases). Germline V gene lookup returns CDR1 LNHNV and CDR2 YYDKDF (reference sequence). V gave up 5 bases and J gave up 4 bases, with 14 bases separating them. The CDR3 covers 15 residues. CDR3 DNA sequence: TGTGCCACCAGCCCTCAGGGTTACGGTAATGAAAAACTGTTTTTT. It is translated as CATSPQGYGNEKLFF.

CDR3 protein: CASSLDVRLAMPLDEQFF. The CDR3 coding sequence is TGCGCCAGCAGCTTGGACGTACGACTAGCGATGCCCCTCGATGAGCAGTTCTTC. V is TRBV5-1 and J is TRBJ2-1; 8 nucleotides line up with TRBD2. The CDR3 length is 18 residues. The V segment lost 0 bases and the J segment 8 bases; nucleotides outside the gene matches: 16. Germline V gene lookup returns CDR1 SGHRS and CDR2 YFSETQ. Filled out from reference TRBV5-1 and TRBJ2-1, the complete variable domain reads KAGVTQTPRYLIKTRGQQVTLSCSPISGHRSVSWYQQTPGQGLQFLFEYFSETQRNKGNFPGRFSGRQFSNSRSEMNVSTLELGDSALYLCASSLDVRLAMPLDEQFFGPGTRLTVL.

The chain couples TRBV28 to TRBJ1-4; maybe TRBD1 (5 bases). CDR1 and CDR2 (germline): MDHEN, SYDVKM. The CDR3 is made up of 13 amino acids. Trimming took off 6 bases at V and 7 bases at J, with 12 bases between the two ends. CDR3 in DNA: TGTGCCAGCAGGGGGCCGGGGGGTGAAAAACTGTTTTTT. Translating gives CASRGPGGEKLFF.

This sequence joins TRBV7-6 and TRBJ2-2; D remains ambiguous. The germline CDR1 and CDR2 sequences are SGHVS and FNYEAQ. V was cut by 5 bases and J by 2 bases, with 9 bases left in between. The CDR3 loop spans 14 amino acids. CDR3 coding DNA: TGTGCCAGCAGCCACCCACTAAACACCGGGGAGCTGTTTTTT. Translation: CASSHPLNTGELFF. Complete variable domain (other parts from reference TRBV7-6 and TRBJ2-2): GAGVSQSPRYKVTKRGQDVALRCDPISGHVSLYWYRQALGQGPEFLTYFNYEAQQDKSGLPNDRFSAERPEGSISTLTIQRTEQRDSAMYRCASSHPLNTGELFFGEGSRLTVL.

The chain uses TRBV4-1 and TRBJ2-5; 11 bases match TRBD2. The DNA end is more similar to TRBJ2-7, so the J call may be wrong. Germline values: CDR1 MGHRA, CDR2 YSYEKL. The length of the CDR3 is 15 residues. DNA of the CDR3: TGCGCCAGCAGCCAACCGGGACTAGCGGACTACGAGCAGTACTTC. Translation: CASSQPGLADYEQYF.

This clone was observed a single time. The gene calls are TRBV27 and TRBJ2-2, with 8 bases aligning to TRBD1. Germline CDR1 and CDR2: MNHEY and SMNVEV (reference sequence). V was pared by 1 base and J by 7 bases, with 8 bases of the junction left unmatched. This CDR3 is 16 amino acids long. Here the CDR3 DNA reads TGTGCCAGCAGTTTATATCCAGGGGGCGAATACGGGGAGCTGTTTTTT. Translating gives CASSLYPGGEYGELFF.

This chain uses TRBV18 with TRBJ2-7; 12 nucleotides align to TRBD2. Germline loops: CDR1 KGHSH, CDR2 LQKENI. The CDR3 consists of 16 residues. V lost 3 bases, J lost 0 bases, and 3 bases stayed unmatched. The CDR3 protein is CASSPGTSGLSYEQYF. In DNA, the CDR3 is TGTGCCAGCTCACCCGGGACTAGCGGGCTCTCCTACGAGCAGTACTTC. Drawing the rest from reference TRBV18 and TRBJ2-7, the complete variable domain is NAGVMQNPRHLVRRRGQEARLRCSPMKGHSHVYWYRQLPEEGLKFMVYLQKENIIDESGMPKERFSAEFPKEGPSILRIQQVVRGDSAAYFCASSPGTSGLSYEQYFGPGTRLTVT.

V usage is TRBV9 and J usage is TRBJ2-2; 7 nucleotides align to TRBD1. The CDR3 sequence is 15 residues long. Trimming took 2 bases from V and 0 from J; bases not matched to a gene: 1. Germline V gene data show CDR1 as SGDLS and CDR2 as YYNGEE. The CDR3 protein is CASSVQGANTGELFF. CDR3 coding DNA: TGTGCCAGCAGCGTGCAGGGGGCGAACACCGGGGAGCTGTTTTTT.

This sequence joins TRBV27 and TRBJ2-1, with D possibly TRBD1 on 5 matching bases. There are 15 residues in the CDR3. CDR1 and CDR2 (germline): MNHEY, SMNVEV (reference sequence). V was shortened by 0 bases and J by 6 bases, with 12 bases between the two germline ends. The CDR3 sequence: CASSLSGQGSNEQFF. The CDR3 nucleotides read TGTGCCAGCAGTTTATCAGGTCAGGGTAGCAATGAGCAGTTCTTC.

The chain joins TRBV10-3 to TRBJ1-5, with 7 bases matching TRBD1. V trimming: 10 bases; J trimming: 11 bases; junction bases outside the gene matches: 14. The V gene's germline CDR1 is ENHRY and CDR2 SYGVKD. The CDR3 is 13 residues long. CDR3: CATRDGQDRSQHF. The CDR3, as DNA: TGTGCCACCCGGGACGGACAGGACCGTTCCCAGCATTTT.

The genes are TRBV10-2 and TRBJ2-1; no firm D call. The CDR3 is 13 amino acids. Trimming stripped 0 bases from V and 3 bases from J, with 3 bases between. From germline, CDR1 is WSHSY and CDR2 SAAADI. The chain's CDR3 is CASSESSYNEQFF. CDR3 in DNA: TGCGCCAGCAGTGAGTCGAGCTACAATGAGCAGTTCTTC.

The V call is TRBV6-6, the J call TRBJ2-7; perhaps TRBD1 as D (5 bases). V lost 6 bases to trimming and J lost 3 bases, with 6 bases between them. The germline V gene encodes CDR1 MNHNY and CDR2 SVGAGI (reference sequence). The CDR3 covers 11 residues. CDR3 nucleotide sequence: TGTGCCAGCAGCAGGGACTACGAGCAGTACTTC. Amino acid sequence: CASSRDYEQYF.

This clone was counted a few times. The V gene is TRBV5-6, the J gene TRBJ1-1; perhaps TRBD1 as D (5 bases). With 0 bases removed from V and 3 bases from J, the gap between germline ends came to 12 bases. Germline V gives CDR1 SGHDT, CDR2 YYEEEE. The CDR3 totals 15 residues. This CDR3 reads CASSLAGDRDTEAFF. The DNA for the CDR3 is TGTGCCAGCAGCTTGGCGGGGGACCGGGACACTGAAGCTTTCTTT.

This chain connects TRBV5-1 to TRBJ2-3; 9 bases match TRBD2. The V gene end was trimmed by 3 bases and the J gene end by 4 bases; junction bases not matched to a gene: 12. CDR1 SGHRS and CDR2 YFSETQ come from the germline V gene. There are 17 residues in the CDR3. CDR3 nucleotide sequence: TGCGCCAGCAGCTCCCTGAGGAGTAGCGGGAGCTCAGATACGCAGTATTTT. It is translated as CASSSLRSSGSSDTQYF.

The chain couples TRBV7-9 to TRBJ2-5; D possibly corresponds to TRBD1 (6 bases). Germline V CDR1 and CDR2: SEHNR, FQNEAQ (reference sequence). The CDR3 covers 15 residues. Trimming shortened V by 7 bases and J by 5 bases, and 20 bases separated the two germline ends. This CDR3 reads CASTPDGGGMETQYF. The CDR3 nucleotides read TGTGCCAGCACCCCTGATGGGGGCGGAATGGAGACCCAGTACTTC.